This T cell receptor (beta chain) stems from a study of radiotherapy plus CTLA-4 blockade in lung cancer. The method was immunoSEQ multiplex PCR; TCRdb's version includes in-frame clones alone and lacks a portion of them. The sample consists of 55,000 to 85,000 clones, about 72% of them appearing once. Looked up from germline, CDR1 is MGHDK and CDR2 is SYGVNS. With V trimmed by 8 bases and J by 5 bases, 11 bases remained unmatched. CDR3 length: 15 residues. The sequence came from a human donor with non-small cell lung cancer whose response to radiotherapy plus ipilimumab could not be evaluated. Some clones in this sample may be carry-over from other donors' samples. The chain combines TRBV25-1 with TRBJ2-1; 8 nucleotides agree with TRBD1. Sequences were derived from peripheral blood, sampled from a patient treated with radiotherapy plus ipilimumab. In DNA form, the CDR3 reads TGTGCCAGCGGATCCTTCTGGACAGGGAACAATGAGCAGTTCTTC. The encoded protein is CASGSFWTGNNEQFF.